This T cell receptor (beta chain) was sequenced for a study of blood T cell repertoires in COVID-19. On the study more broadly: Acute and convalescent COVID-19 specimens originated in the United States, Italy and Spain. In each case, the material was cDNA or gDNA derived from T cells, B-cell-depleted T cells, or PBMCs.

The germline V gene has CDR1 LNHNV and CDR2 YYDKDF (reference sequence). V lost 1 base to trimming and J lost 5 bases, with 11 bases between them. CDR3 size: 14 residues. Under the authors' procedure: Amplified reference gene primers provided the basis for estimating nucleated cell counts. Measured with immunoSEQ multiplex PCR; TCRdb has only the in-frame clones, and not every one. That table supplies the V and J calls and clone size; D and trimming were determined from the DNA. Of under 150,000 clones in the sample, 75% to 90% were seen once. Sequencing used peripheral blood. This TCR was sampled from a human donor in a cohort sampled during active COVID-19. The chain recombines TRBV15 with TRBJ2-5; D remains unclear. CDR3 nucleotides: TGTGCCACCAGCAGAGGGGTCTCCGGGGAGACCCAGTACTTC. Amino acids: CATSRGVSGETQYF.